This passage covers 8 T cell receptor beta chains from one sample sequenced in a study of vaccination and CD4 T cells after COVID-19. The antigens of these receptors remain unknown. Treatment in this sample: roughly ten-day PBMC culture with coronavirus spike peptide pools or control peptides (ViraFEST assay). The Oncomine TCR Beta short-read assay sequenced DNA from cultured CD4+ T cells. TCRdb ran MiXCR on the PCR reads and lists one entry per CDR3 protein. The data show 11,000 to 15,000 distinct CDR3 sequences, about 29% seen once. Sample: cultured CD4+ T cells from blood. The receptors originated from a human donor with COVID-19.

J is TRBJ2-7 and V is TRBV2, with 7 positions matching TRBD1. The CDR3 is 15 residues long. The germline CDR1 and CDR2 sequences are SNHLY and FYNNEI. The V segment lost 6 bases and the J segment 3 bases; nucleotides outside the gene matches: 11. The CDR3 DNA sequence: TGTGCCAGCAGCGCTAGACAGGGTGGAAACTACGAGCAGTACTTC. Its protein product is CASSARQGGNYEQYF.

The chain has TRBV1 and TRBJ2-7; whether TRBD1, the table's D call, matches the DNA was not checked. TRBV1 counts as a pseudogene. CDR3 size: 15 residues. CDR3 nucleotides: TGCACCAGCAGCCAGGGTTGCGGGGGATCCTACGAGCAGTACTTC. It codes for CTSSQGCGGSYEQYF.

V usage is TRBV7-9 and J usage is TRBJ2-7; 8 bases map to TRBD1. The V gene end was trimmed by 5 bases and the J gene end by 6 bases; junction bases not matched to a gene: 9. The CDR3 runs to 14 residues. Germline CDR1 is SEHNR and CDR2 is FQNEAQ (reference sequence). In nucleotides, the CDR3 is TGTGCCAGCAGCCTTGGACAGGGAGAAGGCGAGCAGTACTTC. Translating it yields CASSLGQGEGEQYF.

This clonotype was counted a few times. The chain employs TRBV14 and TRBJ1-2, with 7 nucleotides matching TRBD1. The V and J ends lost 0 bases and 5 bases, in that order; junction bases with no gene match: 3. The CDR3 contains 14 residues. From germline, CDR1 is SGHDN and CDR2 FVKESK. CDR3 DNA: TGTGCCAGCAGCCAAGATCTCAGGGGGTATGGCTACACCTTC. As protein: CASSQDLRGYGYTF.

The chain links TRBV27 to TRBJ2-1; D uncertain. CDR3 size: 16 residues. Germline V gene lookup returns CDR1 MNHEY and CDR2 SMNVEV (reference sequence). The V end was cut by 0 bases, the J end by 4 bases, with 13 bases between. CDR3 DNA sequence: TGTGCCAGCAGTTTATCCTCCTCGGCCTCATACAATGAGCAGTTCTTC. This gives the protein CASSLSSSASYNEQFF.

A few counts support this clonotype. The J gene is TRBJ2-1, the V gene TRBV20-1, with TRBD2 matching 9 bases. The trim removed 2 bases at V and 5 bases at J, leaving 7 bases unmatched. Germline V lookup: CDR1 DFQATT, CDR2 SNEGSKA (reference sequence). The CDR3 runs 15 residues. In nucleotides, the CDR3 is TGCAGTGCTAGAATTCTAGCGGGGATGAACAATGAGCAGTTCTTC. Translation gives CSARILAGMNNEQFF.

The chain couples TRBV7-6 to TRBJ1-2, with 9 bases aligning to TRBD1. Germline CDR1 and CDR2: SGHVS and FNYEAQ. This CDR3 comprises 15 residues. Trimming cost V 5 bases and J 6 bases; bases outside gene matches: 10. Written as DNA, the CDR3 is TGTGCCAGCAGCCCCCCGGGGACAGGGAGGGATGGCTACACCTTC. It translates to CASSPPGTGRDGYTF.

The gene calls are TRBV14 and TRBJ1-1, with D uncertain. Trimming stripped 4 bases from V and 3 bases from J, with 18 bases between. Per the germline V gene, CDR1 is SGHDN and CDR2 is FVKESK. CDR3 size: 16 residues. The CDR3 spells CASSLRGGRSDTEAFF. Here the CDR3 DNA reads TGTGCCAGCAGCCTACGAGGAGGACGGTCGGACACTGAAGCTTTCTTT.